This TCR beta chain was profiled in a study of blood T cells in healthy people across ages. Overall study findings and caveats: More naive CD4+ cells and higher diversity marked long-lived donors relative to aged donors.

This CDR3 comprises 14 residues. Germline CDR1 and CDR2: DFQATT and SNEGSKA (reference sequence). The ends lost 4 bases at V and 5 bases at J; junction bases unmatched: 7. PCR was performed a second time for 7 to 11 cycles using a sample-barcoded 5' primer and a J-beta primer mix. TCRdb ran MiXCR on the 5' RACE reads and lists one entry per CDR3 protein. The repertoire holds more than 900,000 distinct CDR3 sequences, with about 27% as singletons. Donors ranged from roughly 6 to 90 years old and were healthy Caucasians in Russia. This clonotype was observed a handful of times. Its target is not known. The data also belong to a second study, concerning T cells of mothers and their children. Per that study: Slightly higher overlap, not significant, was seen in related mother-child pairs than in unrelated pairs.

This sequence joins TRBV20-1 and TRBJ1-2; 10 bases are a match to TRBD1. Source material: blood. The receptor comes from a woman between 40 and 50 years old in good health. CDR3 in amino acids: CSATTGTGEYGYTF. In nucleotides, the CDR3 is TGCAGTGCTACAACCGGGACAGGGGAATATGGCTACACCTTC.